The 15 T cell receptor beta chains below were found in one sample sequenced in a study of blood T cell repertoires in COVID-19. The assay was immunoSEQ multiplex PCR, and TCRdb's table has in-frame clones only and misses some. This sample carries 35,000 to 45,000 clones, 75% to 90% of them seen once, and the ten largest clones take around 6.1%. Material: peripheral blood. These receptors originate from a human donor in a cohort sampled during active COVID-19.

The chain recombines TRBV19 with TRBJ2-3, with D tentatively TRBD1 (5 bases). This CDR3 comprises 14 residues. The germline gives CDR1 LNHDA, CDR2 SQIVND (reference sequence). The V and J ends lost 4 bases and 4 bases respectively, with 12 bases between them. CDR3 sequence (DNA): TGTGCCAGTAGTACCCCTGAAGGGGCAGATACGCAGTATTTT. Encoded protein: CASSTPEGADTQYF.

J is TRBJ2-7 and V is TRBV3-1 (or the pseudogene TRBV3-2); 9 nucleotides line up with TRBD2. The CDR3 spans 16 residues. Germline CDR1 LGHDT, CDR2 YNNKEL (reference sequence). V gave up 0 bases and J gave up 2 bases; unmatched junction bases: 5. CDR3 region: CASSQDPLAGTYEQYF. The CDR3 coding sequence is TGTGCCAGCAGCCAAGATCCGCTAGCGGGGACCTACGAGCAGTACTTC.

This rearrangement joins TRBV18 to TRBJ2-5; 9 positions agree with TRBD2. This CDR3 contains 14 residues. Germline assignment: CDR1 KGHSH and CDR2 LQKENI. The junction had 4 bases not matched to a gene; V was cut back by 6 bases and J by 2 bases. CDR3 amino acids: CASSFTSGQETQYF. DNA for the CDR3: TGTGCCAGCTCGTTCACTAGCGGGCAAGAGACCCAGTACTTC.

The gene calls are TRBV30 and TRBJ1-6; the D is unclear. The germline V gene encodes CDR1 GTSNPN and CDR2 SVGIG (reference sequence). The CDR3 covers 14 residues. The V and J ends lost 0 bases and 6 bases respectively, with 9 bases between them. In nucleotides, the CDR3 is TGTGCCTGGAGTGTACCCGGTCCTAATTCACCCCTCCACTTT. It is translated as CAWSVPGPNSPLHF.

This chain links TRBV27 with TRBJ1-4; D gene ambiguous. V was pared by 10 bases and J by 0 bases, with 9 bases between. Germline values: CDR1 MNHEY, CDR2 SMNVEV (reference sequence). The CDR3 is 13 amino acids. The CDR3 here is CAIRRATNEKLFF. CDR3 coding DNA: TGTGCCATCAGGAGGGCAACTAATGAAAAACTGTTTTTT.

The chain is built from TRBV12-5 and TRBJ2-7; 8 bases are a match to TRBD2. Germline V gene sequence: CDR1 LGHNT, CDR2 FRNRAP. V was pared by 4 bases and J by 0 bases, with 2 bases of the junction left unmatched. The CDR3 is 14 residues long. Here the CDR3 reads CASGWSGGSYEQYF. The CDR3 region has the DNA TGTGCTAGTGGTTGGAGCGGGGGCTCCTACGAGCAGTACTTC.

This chain joins TRBV12-3 or TRBV12-4 and TRBJ2-2; D is ambiguous. The length of the CDR3 is 11 residues. V lost 9 bases and J lost 6, with 8 bases in between. The CDR3 spells CASRDAGELFF. The CDR3 DNA sequence: TGTGCCAGTCGCGATGCCGGGGAGCTGTTTTTT.

As regards this clone: The same CDR3 arises from other DNA sequences in this sample as well. This sequence joins TRBV9 and TRBJ2-1, with 7 bases fitting TRBD2. This CDR3 has 15 residues. Germline values: CDR1 SGDLS, CDR2 YYNGEE. The junction had 8 bases not matched to a gene; V was cut back by 3 bases and J by 5 bases. CDR3 protein: CASSALLAMDNEQFF. The CDR3 bases are TGTGCCAGCAGCGCCCTACTAGCGATGGACAATGAGCAGTTCTTC.

This CDR3 is CASSQVAKETQYF. The DNA for the CDR3 is TGCGCCAGCAGCCAAGTTGCTAAAGAGACCCAGTACTTC. This rearrangement joins TRBV4-1 to TRBJ2-5; D is ambiguous. CDR1 is MGHRA and CDR2 is YSYEKL in the germline V gene. V lost 1 base and J lost 3, with 6 bases in between. The CDR3 loop spans 13 amino acids.

The CDR3 coding sequence is TGTGCCAGCAGCTTAGTTTCGGGAGGGGGGGCCTACGAGCAGTACTTC. Protein product: CASSLVSGGGAYEQYF. The V gene is TRBV11-2, the J gene TRBJ2-7, with TRBD2 matching over 8 bases. The CDR3 loop spans 16 amino acids. CDR1 and CDR2 (germline): SGHAT, FQNNGV. V lost 1 base, J lost 2 bases, and 7 bases stayed unmatched.

The V call is TRBV27, the J call TRBJ2-5; tentative D call: TRBD1 (6 bases). Germline CDR1 reads MNHEY; CDR2 reads SMNVEV (reference sequence). V was shortened by 6 bases and J by 3 bases, with 14 bases between the two germline ends. The CDR3 has 14 amino acids. Here the CDR3 DNA reads TGTGCCAGCAGGCCACAGGGCGGCGAAGAGACCCAGTACTTC. Translation: CASRPQGGEETQYF.

The chain joins TRBV15 to TRBJ2-7; D gene ambiguous. CDR1 LNHNV and CDR2 YYDKDF come from the germline V gene (reference sequence). This CDR3 is built from 15 residues. With 1 base removed from V and 3 bases from J, the gap between germline ends came to 13 bases. The CDR3 region is CATSRGLPRGYEQYF. The CDR3 DNA reads TGTGCCACCAGCAGAGGCCTCCCCCGAGGCTACGAGCAGTACTTC.

This clone was seen once. The chain couples TRBV5-1 to TRBJ1-1, with D unclear. Germline V gene data show CDR1 as SGHRS and CDR2 as YFSETQ. The CDR3 loop spans 11 amino acids. V lost 5 bases, J lost 7 bases, and 9 bases lay in between. CDR3 nucleotides: TGCGCCAGCAGTTACGGAGGTGAAGCTTTCTTT. Translation gives CASSYGGEAFF.

This clone was picked up one time. This chain links TRBV6-5 with TRBJ2-3; 7 nucleotides align to TRBD2. The CDR3 covers 15 residues. The germline V gene encodes CDR1 MNHEY and CDR2 SVGAGI. V lost 3 bases to trimming and J lost 1 base; unmatched junction nucleotides: 4. In DNA, the CDR3 is TGTGCCAGCAGTTATGAGGGAGGGCGCACAGATACGCAGTATTTT. Protein sequence: CASSYEGGRTDTQYF.

As DNA, the CDR3 is TGTGCCAGCAGCTTGGCGGGAGAAAAGACCGGGGAGCTGTTTTTT. Translation: CASSLAGEKTGELFF. The chain employs TRBV5-5 and TRBJ2-2; D might be TRBD2 (6 bases). Germline CDR1 and CDR2: SGHKS and YYEKEE (reference sequence). Trimming pared 0 bases from V and 5 bases from J, leaving 11 bases between. The CDR3 extends over 15 amino acids.